This paragraph covers one TCR beta chain sequence. The data are from a study of blood T cell repertoires in COVID-19. At the level of the study: Acute-phase and convalescent COVID-19 samples originated in the United States, Italy and Spain. T cells, B-cell-depleted T cells, or PBMCs supplied cDNA or gDNA.

This CDR3 is 15 amino acids long. CDR1 is MNHEY, CDR2 SVGEGT, per germline. J gave up 3 bases and V 6 bases, and 11 bases lay outside the gene matches. Authors' analysis steps: Reference gene primers were amplified, and this amplification served to estimate nucleated cell counts. Profiled with immunoSEQ multiplex PCR; TCRdb holds only in-frame clones, not every one. D and trimming come from the DNA, and the V and J calls and clone size come from that table. The sample shows around 61,000 clones, about 81% of them seen only once. The rearrangement links TRBV6-2 or TRBV6-3 to TRBJ2-7, with 7 positions matching TRBD2. Sample: peripheral blood. The clonotype originates from a man aged 80 or over with acute or convalescent COVID-19. In DNA, the CDR3 is TGTGCCAGCAGCGACGGGTCTAGCGGAGACTACGAGCAGTACTTC. Protein sequence: CASSDGSSGDYEQYF.